This is a list of T cell receptor beta chains from one sample in a study of blood T cells in healthy people across ages. TCRdb reprocessed the 5' RACE reads via MiXCR and lists one record per CDR3 protein. This table holds more than 1 million distinct CDR3 sequences, 40% to 55% found once. Sequencing was done on a sample of blood. These receptors all come from a woman in her sixties in good health. The CDR3 runs from the conserved cysteine through the conserved F or W. D genes are given only for firm matches. Only part of the rows carry a size: once, few, many, or a class if the clone is expanded.

abundance: .
v_gene: TRBV6-5
d_gene: TRBD1
j_gene: TRBJ2-5
CDR3nt: TGTGCCAGTAAACAGGGGTCGGAGACCCAGTACTTC
CDR3aa: CASKQGSETQYF

abundance: .
v_gene: TRBV6-5
d_gene: .
j_gene: TRBJ1-2
CDR3nt: TGTGCCAGCAGTATAACAGGTTATGGCTACACCTTC
CDR3aa: CASSITGYGYTF

abundance: .
v_gene: TRBV2
d_gene: TRBD1
j_gene: TRBJ1-2
CDR3nt: TGTGCCAGCAGCGGGGACAGTTCGTATGGCTACACCTTC
CDR3aa: CASSGDSSYGYTF

abundance: .
v_gene: TRBV6-5
d_gene: .
j_gene: TRBJ1-5
CDR3nt: TGTGCCAGCAGTTACGACAGTCCCGGGCGCAATCAGCCCCAGCATTTT
CDR3aa: CASSYDSPGRNQPQHF

abundance: few
v_gene: TRBV12-3/TRBV12-4
d_gene: .
j_gene: TRBJ2-5
CDR3nt: TGTGCCAGCAGGGCCCTGAGATGGGAGACCCAGTACTTC
CDR3aa: CASRALRWETQYF

abundance: few
v_gene: TRBV27
d_gene: .
j_gene: TRBJ2-3
CDR3nt: TGTGCCAGCAGTTTATCGACAGCCACAGATACGCAGTATTTT
CDR3aa: CASSLSTATDTQYF

abundance: once
v_gene: TRBV7-2
d_gene: .
j_gene: TRBJ2-5
CDR3nt: TGTGCCAGCAGCGTATTCGGCAGGGTCGATGAGCAGTACTTC
CDR3aa: CASSVFGRVDEQYF

abundance: .
v_gene: TRBV7-9
d_gene: TRBD1
j_gene: TRBJ1-2
CDR3nt: TGTGCCAGCAGGCCCGACAGGGGCTATGGCTACACCTTC
CDR3aa: CASRPDRGYGYTF

abundance: .
v_gene: TRBV2
d_gene: .
j_gene: TRBJ2-7
CDR3nt: TGTGCCAGCAGTACCGGGACATATACCTACGAGCAGTACTTC
CDR3aa: CASSTGTYTYEQYF

abundance: many
v_gene: TRBV29-1
d_gene: .
j_gene: TRBJ2-5
CDR3nt: TGCAGCGTTGATTCCCTCAGGGATGAGACCCAGTACTTC
CDR3aa: CSVDSLRDETQYF

abundance: few
v_gene: TRBV5-1
d_gene: TRBD1
j_gene: TRBJ2-7
CDR3nt: TGCGCCAGCAGCTCCCACCCGGGACAGGGCTACGAGCAGTACTTC
CDR3aa: CASSSHPGQGYEQYF

abundance: .
v_gene: TRBV27
d_gene: .
j_gene: TRBJ1-1
CDR3nt: TGTGCCAGCAGTCGCAGAGGGGGGGTGGACACTGAAGCTTTCTTT
CDR3aa: CASSRRGGVDTEAFF

abundance: .
v_gene: TRBV6-1
d_gene: .
j_gene: TRBJ1-2
CDR3nt: TGTGCCAGCAGTGAACGGGGCGGAAAAACTAACTATGGCTACACCTTC
CDR3aa: CASSERGGKTNYGYTF

abundance: once
v_gene: TRBV7-9
d_gene: .
j_gene: TRBJ1-6
CDR3nt: TGTGCCAGCAGCCTCGATAATAATTCACCCCTCCACTTT
CDR3aa: CASSLDNNSPLHF

abundance: few
v_gene: TRBV12-3/TRBV12-4
d_gene: TRBD2
j_gene: TRBJ2-7
CDR3nt: TGTGCCAGCAGTTTTGGGTCGGGAGGAGACTACGAGCAGTACTTC
CDR3aa: CASSFGSGGDYEQYF

abundance: .
v_gene: TRBV21-1
d_gene: .
j_gene: TRBJ2-7
CDR3nt: TGTGCCAGCAGCAAAGGGGGTAGCGGGAGTAAGTTCCGTTTCGAGCAGTACTTC
CDR3aa: CASSKGGSGSKFRFEQYF

abundance: .
v_gene: TRBV6-6
d_gene: .
j_gene: TRBJ2-7
CDR3nt: TGTGCCAGCAGTTACTCACAGGGCTACGAGCAGTACTTC
CDR3aa: CASSYSQGYEQYF

abundance: few
v_gene: TRBV20-1
d_gene: TRBD2
j_gene: TRBJ2-3
CDR3nt: TGCAGTGCTACTAGCGGGAACACAGATACGCAGTATTTT
CDR3aa: CSATSGNTDTQYF

abundance: .
v_gene: TRBV12-3/TRBV12-4
d_gene: .
j_gene: TRBJ1-4
CDR3nt: TGTGCCAGCAGTTTTGAGGGGATTAATGAAAAACTGTTTTTT
CDR3aa: CASSFEGINEKLFF

abundance: .
v_gene: TRBV9
d_gene: TRBD2
j_gene: TRBJ2-7
CDR3nt: TGTGTCAGCAGCTCTAGCGGGAGGCCCCTGGAGCAGTACTTC
CDR3aa: CVSSSSGRPLEQYF

abundance: .
v_gene: TRBV29-1
d_gene: .
j_gene: TRBJ2-1
CDR3nt: TGCAGCGTGTACCTGGTTGAGCAGTTCTTC
CDR3aa: CSVYLVEQFF

abundance: few
v_gene: TRBV21-1
d_gene: .
j_gene: TRBJ2-5
CDR3nt: TGTGCCAGCAGCAAAGGCCGGGGCGCTTATCAAGAGACCCAGTACTTC
CDR3aa: CASSKGRGAYQETQYF

abundance: .
v_gene: TRBV20-1
d_gene: TRBD2
j_gene: TRBJ2-3
CDR3nt: TGCAGTGCGTCGGGACTAGCGAGAGGAGATACGCAGTATTTT
CDR3aa: CSASGLARGDTQYF

abundance: .
v_gene: TRBV2
d_gene: TRBD2
j_gene: TRBJ2-1
CDR3nt: TGTGCCAGCAGTAGCGGGAGCGCCCTTAATGAGCAGTTCTTC
CDR3aa: CASSSGSALNEQFF